This record covers a single TCR beta chain. The germline V gene encodes CDR1 SGHRS and CDR2 YFSETQ. The CDR3 has 16 residues. Trimming took off 4 bases at V and 11 bases at J, with 25 bases between the two ends. As handled by the study authors: Scientists estimated how many nucleated cells there were by amplifying reference gene primers. This table comes from immunoSEQ multiplex PCR, and its TCRdb copy is limited to in-frame clones, with some not included. V, J and clone size are taken as reported in that table, and D and trimming were inferred from the DNA itself. The table shows approximately 110,000 clones, with 80% to 85% occurring only once. The data originate from a study of blood T cell repertoires in COVID-19. At the level of the study: Sites in the United States, Italy and Spain provided acute and convalescent COVID-19 samples. T cells, B-cell-depleted T cells, or PBMCs provided the cDNA or gDNA that served as material.

The chain is built from TRBV5-1 and TRBJ2-4, with unresolved D. Specimen: peripheral blood. This clonotype was sampled from a woman of 80 years or more with acute or convalescent COVID-19. CDR3 DNA sequence: TGCGCCAGCAGCCTAGGTATTAGCAGTCCAAGATCCCTTCAGTACTTC. It translates to CASSLGISSPRSLQYF. The full variable domain, with the rest looked up from reference TRBV5-1 and TRBJ2-4, is KAGVTQTPRYLIKTRGQQVTLSCSPISGHRSVSWYQQTPGQGLQFLFEYFSETQRNKGNFPGRFSGRQFSNSRSEMNVSTLELGDSALYLCASSLGISSPRSLQYFGAGTRLSVL.